A single sample gave rise to the 29 T cell receptor beta chains below, sequenced in a study of T cells in Graves' hyperthyroidism and ophthalmopathy. There were TCR beta CDR3 regions amplified from RNA transcripts. The HTBI primer set served for first-round RT-PCR of the TCR CDR3. TCRdb reprocessed the multiplex PCR reads with MiXCR, giving one entry per CDR3 protein. In the table there are around 300,000 distinct CDR3 sequences, approximately 15% of which are singletons. Sequenced: blood. These receptor sequences come from a woman aged 25 to 45 with Graves' hyperthyroidism.

This clonotype has ten or more counts. V is TRBV29-1 and J is TRBJ1-2; D uncertain. The V gene's germline CDR1 is SQVTM and CDR2 ANQGSEA. Deletions cut 2 bases from V and 7 bases from J, with 17 bases between. This CDR3 region has 14 residues. CDR3 DNA sequence: TGCAGCGTTGAAAAGTTGGGAGGGCGGGGTGGCTACACCTTC. It yields the protein CSVEKLGGRGGYTF.

This clonotype has more than one count but fewer than ten. This rearrangement joins TRBV30 to TRBJ2-1; D not resolved. The V and J ends lost 0 bases and 9 bases respectively, with 18 bases between them. CDR1 is GTSNPN, CDR2 SVGIG, per germline (reference sequence). The CDR3 has 15 residues. The CDR3 DNA reads as TGTGCCTGGAGTGTAAGCACTAAGGCGATGCCTGAGCAGTTCTTC. The encoded protein is CAWSVSTKAMPEQFF.

Details on this clonotype: This may come from a read error, since a much larger clone is one base off. The CDR3 is CASSPTWRGRSSYEQYF. In nucleotides, the CDR3 is TGTGCCAGCAGCCCGACCTGGCGGGGGAGGTCATCCTACGAGCAGTACTTC. This chain links TRBV7-2 with TRBJ2-7; 7 nucleotides align to TRBD2. Germline lookup yields CDR1 SGHTA and CDR2 FQGNSA. The CDR3 is 17 amino acids. V trimming: 5 bases; J trimming: 1 base; junction bases outside the gene matches: 14.

This clonotype was detected many times. The chain links TRBV20-1 to TRBJ2-7, with TRBD2 matching 10 bases. CDR3 length: 12 residues. CDR1 is DFQATT, CDR2 SNEGSKA, per germline (reference sequence). J gave up 5 bases and V 6 bases, and 4 bases lay outside the gene matches. CDR3 bases: TGCAGTGCCAATCTAGCGGGAGACGAGCAGTACTTC. Translation: CSANLAGDEQYF.

As concerns this clonotype: A read error may account for a junction end that differs from germline. V is TRBV6-2 or TRBV6-3 and J is TRBJ2-2; D might be TRBD2 (5 bases). The CDR3 runs to 16 residues. Per germline, CDR1 MNHEY and CDR2 SVGEGT. The CDR3 nucleotides read TGTGCCAGCAGTGTTCATACCATCACGGCTACCGGGGAGCTGGTTTTT. This encodes CASSVHTITATGELVF.

A few counts support this clonotype. The gene calls are TRBV5-5 and TRBJ1-4; D call uncertain. V lost 1 base to trimming and J lost 5 bases, with 6 bases between them. The CDR3 runs to 13 residues. In germline, CDR1 is SGHKS, CDR2 YYEKEE (reference sequence). CDR3 loop: CASSLSPNEKLFF. The DNA of the CDR3 is TGTGCCAGCAGCTTGAGTCCCAATGAAAAACTGTTTTTT.

This clonotype was observed many times. The chain recombines TRBV11-2 with TRBJ2-4; D remains unclear. V shed 5 bases and J shed 8 bases, with 16 bases lying between them. Germline loops: CDR1 SGHAT, CDR2 FQNNGV. There are 14 residues in the CDR3. In DNA form, the CDR3 reads TGTGCCAGCAGCCCCCGGGCGGTTGGGGACATTCAGTACTTC. This codes for CASSPRAVGDIQYF.

This clonotype was detected only a few times. The gene calls are TRBV19 and TRBJ2-2; 11 positions agree with TRBD1. In germline, CDR1 is LNHDA, CDR2 SQIVND (reference sequence). The CDR3 consists of 15 residues. The V segment lost 6 bases and the J segment 7 bases; nucleotides outside the gene matches: 7. CDR3 bases: TGTGCCAGTAGAGGACAGGGGGCCCGGAGCGGGGAGCTGTTTTTT. This translates into CASRGQGARSGELFF. The full variable domain, rest sourced from reference TRBV19 and TRBJ2-2, is DGGITQSPKYLFRKEGQNVTLSCEQNLNHDAMYWYRQDPGQGLRLIYYSQIVNDFQKGDIAEGYSVSREKKESFPLTVTSAQKNPTAFYLCASRGQGARSGELFFGEGSRLTVL.

This clonotype turned up a few times. The chain employs TRBV4-2 and TRBJ1-2; D is perhaps TRBD1 (6 bases). CDR3 length: 21 residues. The germline CDR1 and CDR2 sequences are LGHNA and YNFKEQ. The V gene lost 2 bases and the J gene lost 4 bases, with 32 bases spanning the gap. CDR3 protein: CASSQSDLGAGTRFNFYGYTF. The CDR3 region has the DNA TGTGCCAGCAGCCAATCCGATTTGGGGGCAGGGACCCGGTTTAATTTCTATGGCTACACCTTC.

This chain joins TRBV14 and TRBJ2-1, with 11 bases identical to TRBD2. J was trimmed by 7 bases and V by 3 bases; bases with no gene match: 8. Germline assignment: CDR1 SGHDN and CDR2 FVKESK. The CDR3 sequence is 16 residues long. The CDR3 loop is CASSHIAGGLRNEQFF. For the CDR3, the DNA is TGTGCCAGCAGCCATATAGCGGGAGGGCTTAGGAATGAGCAGTTCTTC.

This clonotype was observed at least ten times. This chain links TRBV6-1 with TRBJ1-2; 9 bases are a match to TRBD1. Germline V gene lookup returns CDR1 MNHNS and CDR2 SASEGT. The V segment lost 5 bases and the J segment 8 bases; nucleotides outside the gene matches: 9. The CDR3 is made up of 14 amino acids. The CDR3 region has the DNA TGTGCCAGCAGTCCCGACAGGGGGACTTGGGGCTACACCTTC. Protein product: CASSPDRGTWGYTF.

The chain employs TRBV5-4 and TRBJ2-3, with D unresolved. The CDR3 loop spans 15 amino acids. Trimming removed 0 bases at V and 0 bases at J, with 8 bases between. Germline loops: CDR1 SGHNT, CDR2 YYREEE (reference sequence). CDR3 amino acids: CASSLDTASTDTQYF. CDR3 DNA: TGTGCCAGCAGCTTGGATACGGCTAGCACAGATACGCAGTATTTT.

This clonotype has a count of ten or more. The chain joins TRBV6-2 or TRBV6-3 to TRBJ2-1; 10 bases are shared with TRBD1. The V gene end was trimmed by 0 bases and the J gene end by 7 bases; junction bases not matched to a gene: 9. Germline assignment: CDR1 MNHEY and CDR2 SVGEGT. The CDR3 is made up of 17 amino acids. The CDR3 DNA follows: TGTGCCAGCAGTTACTCTGTCGCGGACAGGGGGGCTAATGAGCAGTTCTTC. Protein sequence: CASSYSVADRGANEQFF.

This clonotype was recorded many times. The V call is TRBV19, the J call TRBJ1-5; 7 bases line up with TRBD1. V lost 10 bases and J lost 1; bases outside the gene matches: 7. The CDR3 consists of 14 residues. The germline V gene encodes CDR1 LNHDA and CDR2 SQIVND (reference sequence). CDR3 in amino acids: CATYSQGSNQPQHF. The CDR3, as DNA: TGTGCCACCTACTCACAGGGGAGCAATCAGCCCCAGCATTTT.

This clonotype has a count of ten or more. The rearrangement uses TRBV2 and TRBJ2-2; the D gene is possibly TRBD2 (5 bases). The CDR3 has 16 amino acids. With 1 base removed from V and 4 bases from J, the gap between germline ends came to 13 bases. In germline, CDR1 is SNHLY, CDR2 FYNNEI. CDR3 sequence reads: CASSEGAGKGTGELFF. In DNA form, the CDR3 reads TGTGCCAGCAGTGAAGGAGCCGGGAAAGGCACCGGGGAGCTGTTTTTT.

Many counts were recorded for this clonotype. V and J are TRBV5-5 and TRBJ1-2; D unclear. Germline lookup yields CDR1 SGHKS and CDR2 YYEKEE (reference sequence). The CDR3 runs 13 residues. With 4 bases removed from V and 6 bases from J, the gap between germline ends came to 13 bases. The DNA for the CDR3 is TGTGCCAGCAGCCCCGCCGTGCGGGATGGCTACACCTTC. Its protein product is CASSPAVRDGYTF.

This clonotype showed up many times. This sequence joins TRBV13 and TRBJ2-1; 7 bases fit TRBD2. V lost 5 bases to trimming and J lost 13 bases; unmatched junction nucleotides: 8. This CDR3 is 12 amino acids long. Looked up from germline, CDR1 is PRHDT and CDR2 is FYEKMQ (reference sequence). The CDR3 nucleotides are TGTGCCAGCAGCCCCCTGAGGGAGGGCCAGTTCTTC. Protein sequence: CASSPLREGQFF.

This clonotype was seen more than once but under ten times. The V call is TRBV18, the J call TRBJ1-1; 9 nucleotides align to TRBD1. The CDR3 covers 16 residues. Trimming cost V 5 bases and J 6 bases; bases outside gene matches: 13. CDR1 KGHSH and CDR2 LQKENI come from the germline V gene. Here the CDR3 DNA reads TGTGCCAGCTCATCTTCTAGGACAGGGGCGGGCCCTGAAGCTTTCTTT. Translated: CASSSSRTGAGPEAFF.

The V and J genes are TRBV27 and TRBJ1-2; possible D gene TRBD1, 6 bases. The CDR3 has 15 residues. V was shortened by 4 bases and J by 4 bases, with 16 bases between the two germline ends. From germline, CDR1 is MNHEY and CDR2 SMNVEV (reference sequence). The CDR3 sequence: CASSSMTGGLYGYTF. The CDR3 DNA follows: TGTGCCAGCAGTTCGATGACCGGGGGCCTCTATGGCTACACCTTC.

Only a few counts were recorded for this clonotype. The chain combines TRBV30 with TRBJ1-5; TRBD1 might be the D (5 bases). The CDR3 consists of 15 residues. Trimming left V 2 bases short and J 2 bases short, with 13 bases between. CDR1 is GTSNPN, CDR2 SVGIG, per germline (reference sequence). The CDR3 region has the DNA TGTGCCTGGAGTATGTCAGGGATCGGCAATCAGCCCCAGCATTTT. Its translation: CAWSMSGIGNQPQHF.

This clonotype was observed many times. The rearrangement uses TRBV5-1 and TRBJ1-5; a possible D gene is TRBD1 (5 bases). This CDR3 contains 13 residues. V dropped 4 bases and J dropped 4 bases, with 9 bases sitting between them. The germline V gene encodes CDR1 SGHRS and CDR2 YFSETQ. CDR3 coding DNA: TGCGCCAGCAGCGTGGACATTAATCAGCCCCAGCATTTT. This codes for CASSVDINQPQHF.

In the case of this clonotype: One end of the junction varies from germline; a read error may be responsible. The genes are TRBV2 and TRBJ1-1; D unclear. There are 14 residues in the CDR3. The V gene's germline CDR1 is SNHLY and CDR2 FYNNEI. CDR3 protein: CASSEDSRNTEALF. For the CDR3, the DNA is TGTGCCAGCAGTGAGGACTCTCGGAACACTGAAGCTCTCTTT.

The chain is built from TRBV3-1 and TRBJ2-2, with a possible D match to TRBD1 (6 bases). V was trimmed by 0 bases and J by 8 bases, leaving 19 bases between them. There are 17 residues in the CDR3. Looked up from germline, CDR1 is LGHDT and CDR2 is YNNKEL (reference sequence). The CDR3 protein is CASSQELGASIIGELFF. DNA for the CDR3: TGTGCCAGCAGCCAAGAGTTGGGGGCGTCAATTATAGGGGAGCTGTTTTTT.

At least ten counts were recorded for this clonotype. The chain recombines TRBV28 with TRBJ2-5; TRBD1 is a possible D gene (5 bases). The V end was cut by 10 bases, the J end by 5 bases, with 14 bases between. This CDR3 is built from 12 residues. From germline, CDR1 is MDHEN and CDR2 SYDVKM. In DNA form, the CDR3 reads TGTGCCACTACAAGGGGCCCGGAGACCCAGTACTTC. The encoded protein is CATTRGPETQYF. Using reference TRBV28 and TRBJ2-5 for the parts outside the CDR3, the full variable domain is DVKVTQSSRYLVKRTGEKVFLECVQDMDHENMFWYRQDPGLGLRLIYFSYDVKMKEKGDIPEGYSVSREKKERFSLILESASTNQTSMYLCATTRGPETQYFGPGTRLLVL.

This clonotype was detected ten times or more. In nucleotides, the CDR3 is TGTGCCAGCACCTTCTCTTCCCTAGGATCCAATGAGCAGTTCTTC. Its protein is CASTFSSLGSNEQFF. The rearrangement uses TRBV6-5 and TRBJ2-1; D not certain. Per germline, CDR1 MNHEY and CDR2 SVGAGI. The CDR3 runs to 15 residues. With 7 bases removed from V and 6 bases from J, the gap between germline ends came to 19 bases.

Note on this clonotype: One end of the junction fails to match germline, which may point to a read error. This chain joins TRBV7-3 and TRBJ2-1; the match to TRBD2 covers 8 bases. The CDR3 runs to 15 residues. Germline CDR1 is SGHTA and CDR2 is FQGTGA. This CDR3 reads CASSISGSSYNEHFF. Written as DNA, the CDR3 is TGTGCCAGCAGCATAAGCGGGAGCTCCTACAATGAGCACTTCTTC.

This clonotype was counted ten times or more. The V call is TRBV28, the J call TRBJ1-1; 7 bases match TRBD1. The CDR3 covers 18 residues. In germline, CDR1 is MDHEN, CDR2 SYDVKM. With 2 bases clipped from V and 0 bases from J, the junction kept 12 bases outside the gene matches. CDR3 in amino acids: CASSLKRRGGPMNTEAFF. The CDR3 bases are TGTGCCAGCAGTTTAAAGAGGAGAGGGGGCCCCATGAACACTGAAGCTTTCTTT.

This sequence joins TRBV4-1 and TRBJ1-5; tentatively, D is TRBD1 (6 bases). The CDR3 runs 15 residues. V dropped 1 base and J dropped 5 bases, with 12 bases sitting between them. Germline V lookup: CDR1 MGHRA, CDR2 YSYEKL. CDR3 coding DNA: TGCGCCAGCAGCCAAGCGGGGGCAGCGGATCAGCCCCAGCATTTT. It translates to CASSQAGAADQPQHF.

This clonotype has a count of ten or more. The chain employs TRBV20-1 and TRBJ1-1, with 8 bases identical to TRBD1. The CDR3 is made up of 16 amino acids. V was clipped by 7 bases and J by 4 bases; unmatched bases: 17. Germline CDR1 and CDR2: DFQATT and SNEGSKA (reference sequence). The CDR3 loop is CSGSRRTGPVGTEAFF. The CDR3 region has the DNA TGCAGTGGCTCGAGGCGGACAGGGCCGGTCGGCACTGAAGCTTTCTTT.